A selection of T cell receptor beta chains follows, all from one sample in a study of cytomegalovirus exposure and HLA in healthy donors. Assay used: immunoSEQ multiplex PCR; TCRdb lists only in-frame clones, some missing. The table records 110,000 or so clones, about 91% of them present only once. Specimen: PBMCs. Every receptor here comes from a man aged 18-30 years in good health and CMV-seronegative. Both conserved end residues are part of each CDR3. A D gene is named only where the DNA matches it firmly. Size values are once, few and many counts, or a class for expanded clones, and some rows have none.

TRBJ2-4,.,.,TRBV6-1,CASRATGDRNIQYF,TGTGCCAGCAGAGCAACAGGAGATAGAAACATTCAGTACTTC
TRBJ2-5,.,few,TRBV6-1,CASSFLSGSQETQYF,TGTGCCAGCAGTTTTTTATCCGGGTCACAAGAGACCCAGTACTTC
TRBJ2-2,.,.,TRBV6-4,CASSVRDTGELFF,TGTGCCAGCAGTGTCAGGGACACCGGGGAGCTGTTTTTT
TRBJ2-1,.,.,TRBV11-3,CASSLGGSGRSYNEQFF,TGTGCCAGCAGCTTAGGAGGGTCAGGACGGTCCTACAATGAGCAGTTCTTC
TRBJ2-2,TRBD2,.,TRBV4-3,CASSPRTSGGFGELFF,TGCGCCAGCAGCCCAAGGACTAGCGGGGGTTTCGGGGAGCTGTTTTTT
TRBJ2-7,.,.,TRBV11-3,CASSLVLETSSKSSYEQYF,TGTGCCAGCAGCTTAGTACTAGAGACTTCTAGTAAAAGCTCCTACGAGCAGTACTTC
TRBJ1-4,TRBD1,.,TRBV9,CASSLRTGLGEKLFF,TGTGCCAGCAGCTTAAGGACAGGGTTGGGGGAAAAACTGTTTTTT
TRBJ2-7,.,few,TRBV7-9,CASSRGAADEQYF,TGTGCCAGCAGCCGGGGAGCGGCGGACGAGCAGTACTTC
TRBJ2-7,TRBD2,.,TRBV6-5,CASSYSMGTSVYEQYF,TGTGCCAGCAGTTACTCTATGGGGACTAGCGTGTACGAGCAGTACTTC
TRBJ1-1,.,.,TRBV29-1,CSVVVYTEAFF,TGCAGCGTTGTCGTGTACACTGAAGCTTTCTTT
TRBJ2-6,.,.,TRBV28,CASSTYSISGANVLTF,TGTGCCAGCAGTACATACAGCATCTCTGGGGCCAACGTCCTGACTTTC
TRBJ2-1,.,once,TRBV5-1,CASFSGGPYNEQFF,TGCGCCAGCTTCTCGGGGGGCCCCTACAATGAGCAGTTCTTC
TRBJ2-2,.,.,TRBV7-9,CASLTGTTNTGELFF,TGTGCCAGCTTAACCGGGACAACGAACACCGGGGAGCTGTTTTTT
TRBJ2-1,TRBD2,.,TRBV9,CASSVGGGAHNEQFF,TGTGCCAGCAGCGTGGGCGGGGGGGCGCACAATGAGCAGTTCTTC
TRBJ1-2,.,.,TRBV7-2,CASSLPPQITIRYGYTF,TGTGCCAGCAGCTTACCCCCACAAATAACCATTCGCTATGGCTACACCTTC
TRBJ2-3,.,.,TRBV11-3,CASSLGGDRGTDTQYF,TGTGCCAGCAGCTTAGGAGGAGATCGGGGCACAGATACGCAGTATTTT
TRBJ2-5,.,.,TRBV6-1,CASSESDYQKTQYF,TGTGCCAGCAGTGAATCGGACTATCAGAAGACCCAGTACTTC
TRBJ2-1,.,.,TRBV28,CASSLRHIRSYNEQFF,TGTGCCAGCAGTTTGCGGCATATACGCTCCTACAATGAGCAGTTCTTC
TRBJ2-7,.,.,TRBV21-1,CASSKGQVSSYEQYF,TGTGCCAGCAGCAAGGGACAGGTAAGCTCCTACGAGCAGTACTTC
TRBJ2-2,.,.,TRBV7-2,CASSLAGELNTGELFF,TGTGCCAGCAGCTTAGCGGGCGAACTGAACACCGGGGAGCTGTTTTTT
TRBJ2-1,TRBD1,.,TRBV10-2,CASSEGQVSYNEQFF,TGCGCCAGCAGTGAGGGACAGGTTTCCTACAATGAGCAGTTCTTC
TRBJ1-1,.,.,TRBV14,CASSQLRGTEAFF,TGTGCCAGCAGCCAATTGAGGGGGACGGAGGCTTTCTTT
TRBJ2-5,.,.,TRBV4-3,CASSQDRPGAYQETQYF,TGCGCCAGCAGCCAAGATCGGCCCGGAGCGTACCAAGAGACCCAGTACTTC
TRBJ2-7,TRBD2,.,TRBV7-8,CASSLVSSGGSSYEQYF,TGTGCCAGCAGCTTAGTGTCCTCGGGAGGGAGCTCCTACGAGCAGTACTTC
TRBJ1-2,.,.,TRBV7-9,CASSYDINYGYTF,TGTGCCAGCAGCTACGACATAAACTATGGCTACACCTTC
TRBJ2-7,.,once,TRBV11-1,CASSSITGTHEQYF,TGTGCCAGCAGCTCTATCACAGGGACCCACGAGCAGTACTTC
TRBJ1-1,TRBD1,once,TRBV15,CATSRDRVNTEAFF,TGTGCCACCAGCAGGGACAGGGTGAACACTGAAGCTTTCTTT
TRBJ1-2,.,.,TRBV23-1,CASSQSRSFYGYTF,TGCGCCAGCAGTCAATCGCGGTCCTTCTATGGCTACACCTTC
TRBJ2-1,.,.,TRBV5-1,CASGTQVTLYNEQFF,TGCGCCAGCGGCACACAGGTCACCCTTTACAATGAGCAGTTCTTC
TRBJ2-2,TRBD1,once,TRBV6-5,CASRRTGATGELFF,TGTGCCAGCAGACGGACAGGGGCCACCGGGGAGCTGTTTTTT
TRBJ2-5,.,.,TRBV4-1,CASSQVGQGVDVTQYF,TGCGCCAGCAGCCAAGTCGGTCAGGGTGTTGATGTGACCCAGTACTTC
TRBJ2-7,TRBD2,.,TRBV27,CASSLAGPYEQYF,TGTGCCAGCAGTCTAGCGGGACCCTACGAGCAGTACTTC
TRBJ2-2,.,.,TRBV29-1,CSGRTVGELFF,TGCAGCGGCCGGACAGTCGGGGAGCTGTTTTTT
TRBJ2-3,.,.,TRBV5-1,CASSLAAGYGTDTQYF,TGCGCCAGCAGCTTGGCCGCGGGGTATGGGACAGATACGCAGTATTTT
TRBJ2-5,.,.,TRBV11-3,CASSFSPQGIETQYF,TGTGCCAGCAGCTTTAGTCCCCAGGGAATCGAGACCCAGTACTTC
TRBJ2-3,.,.,TRBV28,CASSQRFPGAAITDTQYF,TGTGCCAGCAGTCAACGGTTCCCGGGAGCAGCGATCACAGATACGCAGTATTTT
TRBJ2-1,TRBD2,.,TRBV7-9,CASSLESAGGSYNEQFF,TGTGCCAGCAGCTTAGAGTCAGCGGGAGGGAGCTACAATGAGCAGTTCTTC
TRBJ2-1,.,.,TRBV19,CASSIGLIYNEQFF,TGTGCCAGTAGTATTGGACTTATTTACAATGAGCAGTTCTTC
TRBJ2-1,.,.,TRBV5-1,CASSLAVVASEQFF,TGCGCCAGCAGCTTGGCGGTGGTAGCGAGTGAGCAGTTCTTC
TRBJ2-3,TRBD2,.,TRBV7-9,CASSLRLAGGQLDTQYF,TGTGCCAGCAGCTTACGACTAGCGGGGGGGCAACTAGATACGCAGTATTTT
TRBJ1-6,.,.,TRBV30,CAWMQGLYTSYNSPLHF,TGTGCCTGGATGCAGGGTCTGTATACCTCCTATAATTCACCCCTCCACTTT
TRBJ2-7,.,.,TRBV5-6,CASSPTGYLGQYF,TGTGCCAGCAGCCCTACAGGGTACCTTGGGCAGTACTTC
TRBJ2-1,TRBD2,.,TRBV11-3,CASSFASGAYNEQFF,TGTGCCAGCAGCTTCGCTAGCGGGGCGTACAATGAGCAGTTCTTC
TRBJ1-1,.,.,TRBV10-3,CAISESAVSNTEAFF,TGTGCCATCAGTGAGTCTGCGGTTAGTAACACTGAAGCTTTCTTT
TRBJ2-5,TRBD1,.,TRBV6-5,CASSQTGGRETQYF,TGTGCCAGCAGTCAAACAGGGGGCCGAGAGACCCAGTACTTC
TRBJ2-2,TRBD2,.,TRBV19,CASSIRGREGTGELFF,TGTGCCAGTAGTATACGGGGGCGGGAGGGGACCGGGGAGCTGTTTTTT
TRBJ2-3,TRBD2,.,TRBV4-2,CASSPTAGGGTDTQYF,TGTGCCAGCAGCCCCACAGCGGGAGGGGGGACAGATACGCAGTATTTT
TRBJ2-3,TRBD2,once,TRBV7-2,CASSLIAGGRTDTQYF,TGTGCCAGCAGCCTAATAGCGGGGGGGCGTACAGATACGCAGTATTTT
TRBJ2-7,TRBD1,.,TRBV6-5,CASRLRDSSYEQYF,TGTGCCAGCAGACTCCGGGACAGCTCCTACGAGCAGTACTTC
TRBJ1-5,.,.,TRBV7-9,CASSLDRVYSNQPQHF,TGTGCCAGCAGCTTAGACCGAGTTTATAGCAATCAGCCCCAGCATTTT